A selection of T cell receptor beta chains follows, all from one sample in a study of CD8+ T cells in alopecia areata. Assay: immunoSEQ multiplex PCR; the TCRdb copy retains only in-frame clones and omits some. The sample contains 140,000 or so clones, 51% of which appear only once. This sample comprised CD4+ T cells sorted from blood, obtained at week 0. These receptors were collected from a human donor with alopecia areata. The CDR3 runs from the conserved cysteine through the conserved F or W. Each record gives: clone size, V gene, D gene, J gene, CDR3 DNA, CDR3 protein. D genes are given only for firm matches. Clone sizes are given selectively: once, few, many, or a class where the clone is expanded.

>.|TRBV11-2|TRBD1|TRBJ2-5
TGTGCCAGTGGGACAGGCCTCTTACAAGAGACCCAGTACTTC
CASGTGLLQETQYF
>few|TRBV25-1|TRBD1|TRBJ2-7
TGTGCCAGCAGTGAGCTACAGGGGAACAGGTACGAGCAGTACTTC
CASSELQGNRYEQYF
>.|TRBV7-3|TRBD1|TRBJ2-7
TGTGCCAGCAGCCAGAACGACAGGGCATCCTACGAGCAGTACTTC
CASSQNDRASYEQYF
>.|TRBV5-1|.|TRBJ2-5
TGCGCCAGCAGCTTGCGCGGTCAAGAGACCCAGTACTTC
CASSLRGQETQYF
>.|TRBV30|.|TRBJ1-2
TGTGCCTGGAGTGGGTTCTCAGGGGCTGGGGGCTACACCTTC
CAWSGFSGAGGYTF
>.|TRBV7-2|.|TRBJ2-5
TGTGCCAGCTCCCCCGTCATCTCCCAAGAGACCCAGTACTTC
CASSPVISQETQYF
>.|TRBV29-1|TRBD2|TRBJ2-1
TGCAGCGTCCTGGGACTAGCGGGGGGATCTTCCTACAATGAGCAGTTCTTC
CSVLGLAGGSSYNEQFF
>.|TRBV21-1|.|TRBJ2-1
TGTGCCAGCAGATCAAGACCGGGACAAAGCTTTTCTGTCGATGAGCAGTTCTTC
CASRSRPGQSFSVDEQFF
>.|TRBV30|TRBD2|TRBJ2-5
TGTGCCTGGTCGACTAGCGGGCAAGAGACCCAGTACTTC
CAWSTSGQETQYF
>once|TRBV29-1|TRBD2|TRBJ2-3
TGCAGCGTTCGTGGCGGGAGTAGTACAGATACGCAGTATTTT
CSVRGGSSTDTQYF
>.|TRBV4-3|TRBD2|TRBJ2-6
TGCGCCAGCAGCCAATTCTTGGGAGAACTAGCGGGAGCCGGGGCCAACGTCCTGACTTTC
CASSQFLGELAGAGANVLTF
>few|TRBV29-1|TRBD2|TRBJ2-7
TGCAGCGTTGTGGGACTAGCGGGAGTGCTTTCCTACGAGCAGTACTTC
CSVVGLAGVLSYEQYF
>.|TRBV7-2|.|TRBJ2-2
TGTGCCAGCAGACCGGACAGAGTCACCGGGGAGCTGTTTTTT
CASRPDRVTGELFF
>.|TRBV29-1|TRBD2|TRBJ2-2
TGCAGCGCTGGACTAGCGGGAAACGATGGGGAGCTGTTTTTT
CSAGLAGNDGELFF
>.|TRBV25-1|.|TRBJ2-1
TGTGCCAGCAGTCACAAGGGGGGCCGCCACTACAATGAGCAGTTCTTC
CASSHKGGRHYNEQFF
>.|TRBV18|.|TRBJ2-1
TGTGCCAGCTCCGCCATAAGGTACAATGAGCAGTTCTTC
CASSAIRYNEQFF
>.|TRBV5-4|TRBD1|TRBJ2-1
TGTGCCAGCAGCTTGTTAGACAGGGGTTCCTACAATGAGCAGTTCTTC
CASSLLDRGSYNEQFF
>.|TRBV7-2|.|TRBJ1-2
TGTGCCAGCAGCTTAACAACCGACTATGGCTACACCTTC
CASSLTTDYGYTF
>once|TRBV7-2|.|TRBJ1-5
TGTGCCAGCAGCTTGGACAGTAGCAATCAGCCCCAGCATTTT
CASSLDSSNQPQHF
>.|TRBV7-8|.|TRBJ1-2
TGTGCCAGCAGCTTAGGCGGGGCACCAGACTATGGCTACACCTTC
CASSLGGAPDYGYTF
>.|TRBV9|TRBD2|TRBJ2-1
TGTGCCAGCAGCGTAGGACTAGCGGGAGGCTACAATGAGCAGTTCTTC
CASSVGLAGGYNEQFF
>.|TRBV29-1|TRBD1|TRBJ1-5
TGCAGCGTCGGACAGGTTAATCAGCCCCAGCATTTT
CSVGQVNQPQHF
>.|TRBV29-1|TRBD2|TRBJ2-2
TGCAGCGTTGAAGAAAATGGAGCGGGGACCGGGGAGCTGTTTTTT
CSVEENGAGTGELFF
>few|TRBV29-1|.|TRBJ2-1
TGCAGCGCCACGATGGGGCGGGTGGATAATGAGCAGTTCTTC
CSATMGRVDNEQFF
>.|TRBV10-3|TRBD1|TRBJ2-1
TGTGCCATCAGTGACGAAACCGGGACAGGGAACAATGAGCAGTTCTTC
CAISDETGTGNNEQFF
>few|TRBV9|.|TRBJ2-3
TGTGCCAGCAGCGTAGAGATTGAGGCGATCACAGATACGCAGTATTTT
CASSVEIEAITDTQYF
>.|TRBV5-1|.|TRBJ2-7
TGCGCCAGCAGCAGAACCGGGACGGAGCTCTACGAGCAGTACTTC
CASSRTGTELYEQYF
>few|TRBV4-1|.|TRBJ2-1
TGCGCCAGCAGCCTCGTAGCGAGCTCCTACAATGAGCAGTTCTTC
CASSLVASSYNEQFF
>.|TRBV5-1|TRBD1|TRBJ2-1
TGCGCCAGCAGCTTATCAGGGGGCTCCTACAATGAGCAGTTCTTC
CASSLSGGSYNEQFF
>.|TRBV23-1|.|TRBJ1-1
TGCGCCAGCAGCAACCTCCGGCCAGAGGCTGAAGCTTTCTTT
CASSNLRPEAEAFF
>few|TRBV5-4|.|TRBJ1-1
TGTGCCAGCAGCTTGGGACATACAAGGAGAACTGAAGCTTTCTTT
CASSLGHTRRTEAFF
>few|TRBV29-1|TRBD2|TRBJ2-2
TGCAGCGGCAGGCGGCTAGCGGACACCGGGGAGCTGTTTTTT
CSGRRLADTGELFF
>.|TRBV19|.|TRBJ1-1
TGTGCCAGTGCCGACCCACAGAATGAAGCTTTCTTT
CASADPQNEAFF
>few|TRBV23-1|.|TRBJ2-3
TGCGCCAGCAGTCAATCGTGGGCCCGCAAAGATACGCAGTATTTT
CASSQSWARKDTQYF
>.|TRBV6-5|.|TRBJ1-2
TGTGCCAGCAGTTACTCTATAGGGTCGATGGGAGGCTACACCTTC
CASSYSIGSMGGYTF
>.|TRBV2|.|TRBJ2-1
TGTGCCAGCAGTCCCAGGGCTGGCAGGAGCTCCTACAATGAGCAGTTCTTC
CASSPRAGRSSYNEQFF
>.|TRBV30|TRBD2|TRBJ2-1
TGTGCCTGGAGTCCCGGACTAGCGGCCTACAATGAGCAGTTCTTC
CAWSPGLAAYNEQFF
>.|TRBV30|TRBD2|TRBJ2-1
TGTGCCTGGAGTGTAAGCGGGAGTCGGGATGAGCAGTTCTTC
CAWSVSGSRDEQFF
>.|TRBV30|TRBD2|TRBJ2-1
TGTGCCTGGTCTTCCGGGACTAGTCGCAATGAGCAGTTCTTC
CAWSSGTSRNEQFF
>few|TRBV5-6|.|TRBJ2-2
TGTGCCAGCAGCGGGACTTTTCCCACCGGGGAGCTGTTTTTT
CASSGTFPTGELFF
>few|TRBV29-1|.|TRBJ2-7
TGCAGCGTTGAAGATAGACAGTTGCAGTACTTC
CSVEDRQLQYF
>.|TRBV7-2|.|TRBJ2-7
TGTGCCAGCAGCTTAGCTAATTACGAGCAGTACTTC
CASSLANYEQYF
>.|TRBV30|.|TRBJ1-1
TGTGCCGGGAACAGACCCAACACTGAAGCTTTCTTT
CAGNRPNTEAFF
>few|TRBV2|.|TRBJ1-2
TGTGCCAGTAGACGAAGGACCGGCAGCTACACCTTC
CASRRRTGSYTF
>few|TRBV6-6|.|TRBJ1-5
TGTGCCAGCAGCCTGGACAGTAATCAGCCCCAGCATTTT
CASSLDSNQPQHF
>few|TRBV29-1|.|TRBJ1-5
TGCAGCGTTGTGAGAGGGGAAGCCCAGCATTTT
CSVVRGEAQHF
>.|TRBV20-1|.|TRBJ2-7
TGCAGTGCTAGAACCACCTACGAGCAGTACTTC
CSARTTYEQYF
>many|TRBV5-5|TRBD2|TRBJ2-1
TGTGCCAGCAGCTGGGGACTAGCGGGAGGGGGACGCAATGAGCAGTTCTTC
CASSWGLAGGGRNEQFF
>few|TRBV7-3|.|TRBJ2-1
TGTGCCAGCAGCAGTGGGGCTGAGCAGTTCTTC
CASSSGAEQFF
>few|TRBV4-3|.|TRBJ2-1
TGCGCCAGCAGCCAGGCCGGGTACGGACTCAGTAAGCAGTTCTTC
CASSQAGYGLSKQFF
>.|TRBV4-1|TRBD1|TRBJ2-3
TGCGCCAGCAGCCCACGACAGGGGGCGAGGGATACGCAGTATTTT
CASSPRQGARDTQYF
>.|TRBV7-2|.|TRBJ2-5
TGTGCCAGCAGCTTATCGATAGGAAGGGAGACCCAGTACTTC
CASSLSIGRETQYF
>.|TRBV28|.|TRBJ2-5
TGTGCCAGCAGTTTGGAGGAGACCCAGTACTTC
CASSLEETQYF
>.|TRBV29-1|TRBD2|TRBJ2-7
TGCAGCGCCTCTAGCGGGAGGGCTAATGAGCAGTACTTC
CSASSGRANEQYF
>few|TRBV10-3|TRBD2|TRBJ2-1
TGTGCCATCAGTCCACGGACTAGCCACTACAATGAGCAGTTCTTC
CAISPRTSHYNEQFF
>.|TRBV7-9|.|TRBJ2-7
TGTGCCAGCAGCTCGGCCGGGGATGGGAAGGAGCAGTACTTC
CASSSAGDGKEQYF
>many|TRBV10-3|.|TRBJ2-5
TGTGCCATCAGTGAGTCGGGGGAAGAGACCCAGTACTTC
CAISESGEETQYF
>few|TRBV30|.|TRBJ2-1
TGTGCCTGTGATGAGCAGTTCTTC
CACDEQFF
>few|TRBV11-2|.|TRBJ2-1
TGTGCCAGCAGCCCTAGCTCCTACAATGAGCAGTTCTTC
CASSPSSYNEQFF